Listed here are 28 T cell receptor beta chains from one sample, sequenced in a study of T-cell reconstitution after alpha-beta-depleted transplantation in children. Unique molecular identifiers were incorporated during preparation of the TCRbeta library. TCRdb called the PCR reads again in MiXCR, with one record for every CDR3 protein. The sample carries about 610,000 distinct CDR3 sequences, roughly a tenth recorded once. The sequencing used PBMCs from the stem cell graft donor, collected from the stem cell graft. The receptors come from a human donor who donated a stem cell graft to a child with acute myeloid leukemia.

The V and J genes are TRBV7-6 and TRBJ2-7; the D call may be TRBD1 or TRBD2 (6 bases each). This CDR3 region has 13 residues. Germline V lookup: CDR1 SGHVS, CDR2 FNYEAQ. The V and J ends lost 5 bases and 7 bases respectively, with 15 bases between them. The CDR3 here is CASSTGGRSEQYF. The CDR3 DNA is TGTGCCAGCAGCACCGGGGGCCGATCGGAGCAGTACTTC.

This clonotype was observed a handful of times. The chain has TRBV20-1 and TRBJ2-7; TRBD2 aligns across 7 bases. The CDR3 consists of 15 residues. After removal of 0 bases from V and 3 bases from J, the junction contained 8 bases not matched to a gene. Looked up from germline, CDR1 is DFQATT and CDR2 is SNEGSKA (reference sequence). CDR3 residues: CSARDNRGGNYEQYF. The DNA for the CDR3 is TGCAGTGCTAGAGATAACCGGGGAGGGAACTACGAGCAGTACTTC.

Many counts were recorded for this clonotype. The genes are TRBV20-1 and TRBJ2-7; TRBD1 agrees at 8 bases. V shed 0 bases, J shed 3 bases, and the junction held 4 bases outside the gene matches. This CDR3 spans 14 amino acids. In germline, CDR1 is DFQATT, CDR2 SNEGSKA (reference sequence). In nucleotides, the CDR3 is TGCAGTGCTAGAGATCGGGACAGGAGCTACGAGCAGTACTTC. This encodes CSARDRDRSYEQYF.

The gene calls are TRBV5-1 and TRBJ2-7; D is perhaps TRBD2 (7 bases). V was clipped by 5 bases and J by 5 bases, with 17 bases between them. There are 14 residues in the CDR3. Germline V CDR1 and CDR2: SGHRS, YFSETQ. CDR3 sequence: CASSPAAGANEQYF. The CDR3 DNA follows: TGCGCCAGCAGTCCCGCGGCGGGGGCCAACGAGCAGTACTTC.

The chain is built from TRBV12-3 or TRBV12-4 and TRBJ2-2; D remains unclear. This CDR3 is built from 14 residues. Trimming shortened V by 3 bases and J by 7 bases, and 12 bases separated the two germline ends. The DNA for the CDR3 is TGTGCCAGCAGTTTCGGTCTAGTGAACGGGGAGCTGTTTTTT. Protein sequence: CASSFGLVNGELFF.

This clonotype was observed a few times. V and J are TRBV29-1 and TRBJ2-5; 11 positions agree with TRBD1. Germline lookup yields CDR1 SQVTM and CDR2 ANQGSEA. With 7 bases clipped from V and 4 bases from J, the junction kept 14 bases outside the gene matches. The CDR3 has 16 residues. The CDR3 loop reads CSAAPDRGREGETQYF. The CDR3 DNA follows: TGCAGCGCGGCCCCGGACAGGGGGCGTGAAGGAGAGACCCAGTACTTC. Drawing the rest from reference TRBV29-1 and TRBJ2-5, the complete variable domain is SAVISQKPSRDICQRGTSLTIQCQVDSQVTMMFWYRQQPGQSLTLIATANQGSEATYESGFVIDKFPISRPNLTFSTLTVSNMSPEDSSIYLCSAAPDRGREGETQYFGPGTRLLVL.

The V call is TRBV3-1, the J call TRBJ1-5; D call uncertain. The ends were cut back, 3 bases at V and 8 bases at J, with 14 bases in the middle. The CDR3 is 14 amino acids. Germline V lookup: CDR1 LGHDT, CDR2 YNNKEL (reference sequence). CDR3 DNA: TGTGCCAGCAGCCACCGTTTGACCGTGGAGCCCCAGCATTTT. This translates into CASSHRLTVEPQHF. The whole variable domain, remainder taken from reference TRBV3-1 and TRBJ1-5, is DTAVSQTPKYLVTQMGNDKSIKCEQNLGHDTMYWYKQDSKKFLKIMFSYNNKELIINETVPNRFSPKSPDKAHLNLHINSLELGDSAVYFCASSHRLTVEPQHFGDGTRLSIL.

The chain links TRBV29-1 to TRBJ2-2, with D maybe TRBD2 (6 bases). CDR3 length equals 15 residues. Trimming took 7 bases from V and 0 from J, leaving 15 bases between them. Germline loops: CDR1 SQVTM, CDR2 ANQGSEA. This chain's CDR3 is CSALPPGANTGELFF. Written as DNA, the CDR3 is TGCAGCGCCCTACCACCGGGAGCGAACACCGGGGAGCTGTTTTTT.

This clonotype was detected many times. The J gene is TRBJ1-6, the V gene TRBV9; 10 bases match TRBD1. The germline gives CDR1 SGDLS, CDR2 YYNGEE. Trimming removed 0 bases from V and 9 bases from J; junction bases left unmatched: 6. The CDR3 is 16 residues long. In nucleotides, the CDR3 is TGTGCCAGCAGCGTAGGTCGGGGACAGGGGACTTCACCCCTCCACTTT. Encoded protein: CASSVGRGQGTSPLHF.

This clonotype was counted many times. The chain recombines TRBV28 with TRBJ1-2, with D perhaps matching TRBD1 (5 bases). CDR1 MDHEN and CDR2 SYDVKM come from the germline V gene. The CDR3 consists of 16 residues. V dropped 2 bases and J dropped 3 bases, with 16 bases sitting between them. CDR3 residues: CASSLRGPKSDYGYTF. Written as DNA, the CDR3 is TGTGCCAGCAGTTTAAGGGGCCCCAAGTCGGACTATGGCTACACCTTC.

The chain has TRBV7-2 and TRBJ1-1, with a weak D call TRBD1 (6 bases). CDR1 is SGHTA, CDR2 FQGNSA, per germline. There are 16 residues in the CDR3. V lost 2 bases to trimming and J lost 8 bases, with 21 bases between them. CDR3 loop: CASSLMGGWSGGEAFF. For the CDR3, the DNA is TGTGCCAGCAGCTTAATGGGGGGCTGGTCGGGTGGAGAAGCTTTCTTT.

The CDR3, as DNA: TGTGCCAGCAGTCCCGGGGGCGGGGGTTTTTCATTTACCTACGAGCAGTACTTC. Protein product: CASSPGGGGFSFTYEQYF. V gene TRBV6-2 or TRBV6-3 combines with J gene TRBJ2-7; D is possibly TRBD2 (7 bases). The CDR3 is made up of 18 amino acids. The V and J ends lost 5 bases and 2 bases respectively, with 25 bases between them. CDR1 is MNHEY and CDR2 is SVGEGT in the germline V gene.

This chain joins TRBV20-1 and TRBJ1-2; D unclear. V was shortened by 1 base and J by 0 bases, with 15 bases between the two germline ends. The germline V gene encodes CDR1 DFQATT and CDR2 SNEGSKA (reference sequence). The CDR3 spans 16 residues. The CDR3 sequence is CSARVGLPVANYGYTF. DNA of the CDR3: TGCAGTGCTAGAGTAGGTTTGCCCGTCGCTAACTATGGCTACACCTTC.

A remark on this clonotype: With a much larger clone just one base away, this may be a read error. J is TRBJ1-2 and V is TRBV12-3 or TRBV12-4; 11 bases align to TRBD1. V lost 7 bases, J lost 7 bases, and 5 bases stayed unmatched. This CDR3 has 13 amino acids. This CDR3 is CASKGQGDGGYTF. In DNA form, the CDR3 reads TGTGCCAGCAAGGGACAGGGGGATGGTGGCTACACCTTC.

This clonotype was recorded at least ten times. The chain carries TRBV12-3 or TRBV12-4 and TRBJ2-1; the match to TRBD1 covers 8 bases. The CDR3 totals 12 residues. V lost 3 bases, J lost 9 bases, and 1 base stayed unmatched. In DNA form, the CDR3 reads TGTGCCAGCAGTTTTACAGGGGGTGAGCAGTTCTTC. Its translation: CASSFTGGEQFF.

The chain carries TRBV6-1 and TRBJ1-1, with 7 positions matching TRBD1. The CDR3 covers 14 residues. With V trimmed by 7 bases and J by 5 bases, 10 bases remained unmatched. In germline, CDR1 is MNHNS, CDR2 SASEGT. The CDR3: CASTDQTGRTEAFF. The CDR3 region has the DNA TGTGCCAGCACCGACCAGACAGGGAGAACTGAAGCTTTCTTT.

The rearrangement links TRBV20-1 to TRBJ2-4, with TRBD2 matching over 7 bases. Trimming took 1 base from V and 3 from J; bases not matched to a gene: 3. Germline CDR1 and CDR2: DFQATT and SNEGSKA (reference sequence). There are 14 residues in the CDR3. CDR3: CSARVGTIKNIQYF. In DNA, the CDR3 is TGCAGTGCTAGAGTGGGGACTATCAAAAACATTCAGTACTTC.

This clonotype was seen at least ten times. V gene TRBV10-2 combines with J gene TRBJ2-1, with D possibly matching TRBD1 (5 bases). V was trimmed by 3 bases and J by 7 bases, leaving 13 bases between them. CDR3 size: 14 residues. Looked up from germline, CDR1 is WSHSY and CDR2 is SAAADI. CDR3 protein: CASSDSGAGNEQFF. The DNA for the CDR3 is TGCGCCAGCAGTGACTCTGGGGCCGGGAATGAGCAGTTCTTC.

There are a few counts of this clonotype. CDR3 sequence reads: CATSQGTSGGRELFF. Here the CDR3 DNA reads TGTGCCACCAGCCAAGGGACTAGCGGGGGACGGGAGCTGTTTTTT. J is TRBJ2-2 and V is TRBV15, with 14 bases fitting TRBD2. V gave up 5 bases and J gave up 9 bases; unmatched junction bases: 5. Germline assignment: CDR1 LNHNV and CDR2 YYDKDF (reference sequence). This CDR3 region has 15 residues.

The genes are TRBV13 and TRBJ1-1; D remains unclear. V gave up 2 bases and J gave up 7 bases, with 11 bases separating them. This CDR3 contains 13 residues. Germline CDR1 and CDR2: PRHDT and FYEKMQ (reference sequence). CDR3 region: CASSLRLVHEAFF. Written as DNA, the CDR3 is TGTGCCAGCAGCTTACGTCTCGTACATGAAGCTTTCTTT.

This clonotype has at least ten counts. CDR3 region: CSATPGGFYNEQFF. CDR3 nucleotide sequence: TGCAGTGCTACCCCCGGAGGGTTCTACAATGAGCAGTTCTTC. This chain joins TRBV20-1 and TRBJ2-1, with D tentatively TRBD2 (6 bases). The CDR3 runs 14 residues. The germline V gene encodes CDR1 DFQATT and CDR2 SNEGSKA (reference sequence). V shed 4 bases and J shed 3 bases, with 13 bases lying between them.

This clonotype came up a few times. A much larger clone sits a single nucleotide away, making a read error possible. The chain combines TRBV11-2 with TRBJ2-1; possible D gene TRBD2, 6 bases. V was clipped by 1 base and J by 5 bases, with 9 bases between them. The CDR3 runs 14 residues. The germline gives CDR1 SGHAT, CDR2 FQNNGV. The CDR3 loop reads CASSLAGADNEQFF. CDR3 DNA: TGTGCCAGCAGCTTAGCGGGAGCTGACAATGAGCAGTTCTTC.

J is TRBJ2-7 and V is TRBV6-5, with D perhaps matching TRBD1 (5 bases). CDR3 length: 16 residues. Trimming left V 4 bases short and J 4 bases short, with 20 bases between. The V gene's germline CDR1 is MNHEY and CDR2 SVGAGI. The CDR3 DNA sequence: TGTGCCAGCAGTTTTACAGGATTCGGGCTGGAATACGAGCAGTACTTC. The encoded protein is CASSFTGFGLEYEQYF.

The sample holds a few counts of this clonotype. V and J are TRBV11-1 and TRBJ1-1; no clear D gene. Germline assignment: CDR1 SGHAT and CDR2 FQDESV (reference sequence). CDR3 length: 13 residues. The germline V and J ends were trimmed by 5 bases and 3 bases, with 10 bases remaining between them. This chain's CDR3 is CASSTSGDTEAFF. CDR3 DNA sequence: TGTGCCAGCAGCACGTCCGGGGACACTGAAGCTTTCTTT.

V and J are TRBV14 and TRBJ2-2; D gene uncertain. V was cut by 2 bases and J by 2 bases, with 9 bases left in between. The length of the CDR3 is 15 residues. CDR1 SGHDN and CDR2 FVKESK come from the germline V gene. CDR3 residues: CASSQRSINTGELFF. The CDR3 region has the DNA TGTGCCAGCAGCCAACGATCCATTAACACCGGGGAGCTGTTTTTT.

This clonotype has just a few counts. This rearrangement joins TRBV27 to TRBJ2-7; 11 bases match TRBD2. Germline-derived CDR1 and CDR2 are MNHEY and SMNVEV (reference sequence). This CDR3 is 14 amino acids long. J gave up 6 bases and V 8 bases, and 9 bases lay outside the gene matches. The CDR3 reads CASGPTSGRFEQYF. In DNA form, the CDR3 reads TGTGCCAGCGGGCCCACTAGCGGGAGATTCGAGCAGTACTTC.

There are many counts of this clonotype. V gene TRBV28 combines with J gene TRBJ1-5; no definite D call. The CDR3 is 12 residues long. Trimming pared 5 bases from V and 7 bases from J, leaving 9 bases between. CDR1 is MDHEN and CDR2 is SYDVKM in the germline V gene. The CDR3 DNA is TGTGCCAGCAGTCTCCGGGCCCAGCCCCAGCATTTT. It encodes CASSLRAQPQHF.

This clonotype was counted a few times. This sequence joins TRBV7-2 and TRBJ2-3; D may match TRBD1 or TRBD2 (5 bases each). Germline V gives CDR1 SGHTA, CDR2 FQGNSA. The V end was cut by 5 bases, the J end by 3 bases, with 15 bases between. The CDR3 totals 15 residues. The CDR3: CASSRVTWGTDTQYF. The CDR3 nucleotides read TGTGCCAGCAGCCGAGTTACCTGGGGGACAGATACGCAGTATTTT.